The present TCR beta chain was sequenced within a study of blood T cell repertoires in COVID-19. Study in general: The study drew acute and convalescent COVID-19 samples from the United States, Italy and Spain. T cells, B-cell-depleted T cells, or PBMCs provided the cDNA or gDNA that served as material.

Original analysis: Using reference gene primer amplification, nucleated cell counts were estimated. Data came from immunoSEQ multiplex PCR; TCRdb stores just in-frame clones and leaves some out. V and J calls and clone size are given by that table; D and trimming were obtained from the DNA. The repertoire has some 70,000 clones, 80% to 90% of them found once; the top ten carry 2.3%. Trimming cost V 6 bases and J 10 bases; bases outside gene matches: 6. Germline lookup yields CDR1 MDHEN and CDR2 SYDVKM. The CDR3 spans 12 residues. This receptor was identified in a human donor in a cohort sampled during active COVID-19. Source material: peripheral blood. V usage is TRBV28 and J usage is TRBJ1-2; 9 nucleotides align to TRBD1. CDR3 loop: CASRGTGRDYTF. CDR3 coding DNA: TGTGCCAGCAGGGGGACAGGGAGGGACTACACCTTC.